The sequence of this T cell receptor beta chain was determined in a study of cytomegalovirus exposure and HLA in healthy donors. Study outcomes and limitations: It was in a later analysis that TCR association rates were seen to vary by HLA locus, highest for DRB1 and lowest for HLA-C.

At the time of sampling, donors were nominally healthy, though unrecorded immune exposures were likely. Comments on this clone: Antigen specificity is unknown.

Researchers ran the PCR with 60 Vbeta and 13 Jbeta primers. Profiled with immunoSEQ multiplex PCR; TCRdb holds only in-frame clones, not every one. The sample records approximately 160,000 clones, 70% to 90% being singletons. Germline-derived CDR1 and CDR2 are SGHRS and YFSETQ. V lost 5 bases, J lost 4 bases, and 10 bases lay in between. This CDR3 is built from 13 residues. The origin of this receptor is a woman younger than 30 in good health and CMV-seronegative. This chain uses TRBV5-1 with TRBJ2-1, with D tentatively TRBD1 (6 bases). Sequencing was done on a sample of PBMCs. CDR3: CASRTGTYNEQFF. The CDR3 nucleotides are TGCGCCAGCAGGACAGGTACTTACAATGAGCAGTTCTTC.